These T cell receptor beta chains were read from a single sample in a study of cytomegalovirus exposure and HLA in healthy donors. Profiled with immunoSEQ multiplex PCR; TCRdb holds only in-frame clones, not every one. The profile shows 150,000 to 200,000 clones, just under 85% of them singletons. Sequencing input: PBMCs. These receptors were collected from a young man in good health and CMV-seropositive. Both conserved end residues are trimmed from each CDR3.

j_gene | len | v_gene | CDR3aa
TRBJ1-5 | 12 | TRBV6-1 | ASSDWTGAQPQH
TRBJ2-6 | 16 | TRBV19 | ASSRRGDRGPGANVLT
TRBJ2-7 | 14 | TRBV19 | ASRATGTGNFYEQY
TRBJ2-2 | 13 | TRBV7-2 | ASSPLEGFGGELF
TRBJ1-1 | 9 | TRBV6-1 | ASRQDTEAF
TRBJ2-7 | 13 | TRBV7-9 | ASSLGTSRGYEQY
TRBJ1-1 | 16 | TRBV7-9 | ASSVRTGGTNPNTEAF
TRBJ2-6 | 17 | TRBV5-1 | ASSLVLTGIRSGANVLT
TRBJ2-7 | 9 | TRBV29-1 | SVGGSYEQY
TRBJ1-5 | 11 | TRBV30 | AWSDRGNQPQH
TRBJ2-3 | 14 | TRBV6-5 | ASSYRGQGKTDTQY
TRBJ2-7 | 12 | TRBV5-1 | ASSLGPGVHEQY
TRBJ1-2 | 11 | TRBV30 | AWSIGTGAGYT
TRBJ2-6 | 11 | TRBV6-6 | ATGTLGANVLT
TRBJ2-3 | 12 | TRBV5-1 | ASSPRLSTDTQY
TRBJ2-1 | 13 | TRBV4-1 | ASSQRAGVYNEQF
TRBJ1-1 | 11 | TRBV13 | ASSPTLNTEAF
TRBJ2-7 | 13 | TRBV19 | ASSIVGTGIWEQY
TRBJ1-2 | 13 | TRBV6-5 | ASTDPGRDSDGYT
TRBJ2-2 | 15 | TRBV11-2 | ASSSRSGGRRTGELF
TRBJ2-5 | 12 | TRBV5-1 | ASSRGTGGETQY
TRBJ2-3 | 15 | TRBV27 | ASTPFLAGDFMDTQY
TRBJ1-4 | 13 | TRBV13 | ASSSQGTWDEKLF
TRBJ2-3 | 13 | TRBV30 | AWSVPGGRTDTQY
TRBJ2-7 | 13 | TRBV5-1 | ASSLTVAGVGEQY
TRBJ2-3 | 13 | TRBV6-5 | ASTSPRRSSDTQY
TRBJ1-1 | 13 | TRBV7-2 | ASSPPTGGNTEAF
TRBJ2-1 | 14 | TRBV7-2 | ASSATGTAAYNEQF
TRBJ1-2 | 12 | TRBV4-3 | ASSQVDRGYGYT
TRBJ2-5 | 13 | TRBV5-1 | ASSLAPTGGETQY
TRBJ1-1 | 12 | TRBV6-5 | ASNAGLGGTEAF
TRBJ1-5 | 13 | TRBV15 | ATSRDTGGRQPQH
TRBJ2-3 | 15 | TRBV4-3 | ASSQGSGGLSTDTQY